The rows below give T cell receptor beta chains drawn from one sample of a study of T cell changes during pregnancy in multiple sclerosis. Only in-frame clones appear in the TCRdb table, and some are missing; sequencing was by immunoSEQ multiplex PCR. The sample yields tens of thousands of clones, under 95% seen once. The specimen was CD4+ T cells from peripheral blood mononuclear cells, collected in the second trimester of pregnancy. The receptors derive from a female donor with multiple sclerosis, enrolled in a pregnancy study. Each CDR3 is given with its conserved first and last residue. D genes are given only for firm matches. The size field is filled for only some rows; it gives once, few, many or a size class.

>TRBV5-8|NA|TRBJ1-1|TRBD1
CASSLDGWTGITEAFF
TGTGCCAGCAGCCTGGATGGTTGGACAGGGATCACTGAAGCTTTCTTT
>TRBV5-1|NA|TRBJ1-1|NA
CASSLGGGITEAFF
TGCGCCAGCAGCTTGGGGGGGGGAATCACTGAAGCTTTCTTT
>TRBV2|NA|TRBJ1-2|NA
CASSPRRDNYGYTF
TGTGCCAGCAGTCCCCGTCGCGATAACTATGGCTACACCTTC
>TRBV4-2|NA|TRBJ2-7|TRBD1
CASSQGNGGQPAYEQYF
TGTGCCAGCAGCCAAGGGAATGGGGGACAGCCAGCCTACGAGCAGTACTTC
>TRBV5-1|NA|TRBJ1-2|NA
CASSQQGPYGYTF
TGCGCCAGCAGCCAGCAGGGCCCCTATGGCTACACCTTC
>TRBV4-1|NA|TRBJ1-3|NA
CASSQQVAGSGNTIYF
TGCGCCAGCAGCCAACAAGTGGCCGGGAGTGGAAACACCATATATTTT
>TRBV19|NA|TRBJ1-3|TRBD1
CASSMGRGEGNTIYF
TGTGCCAGTAGTATGGGCAGGGGGGAAGGAAACACCATATATTTT
>TRBV30|once|TRBJ2-6|TRBD1
CAWSGGTGGSGANVLTF
TGTGCCTGGAGCGGGGGGACAGGGGGTTCTGGGGCCAACGTCCTGACTTTC
>TRBV28|NA|TRBJ2-5|TRBD2
CASSLTGLAGIWETQYF
TGTGCCAGCAGTTTAACGGGACTAGCGGGGATCTGGGAGACCCAGTACTTC
>TRBV5-1|NA|TRBJ2-6|NA
CASREAGANVLTF
TGCGCCAGCAGAGAGGCCGGGGCCAACGTCCTGACTTTC
>TRBV6-1|NA|TRBJ2-5|TRBD2
CASTRERGLQETQYF
TGTGCCAGCACGAGGGAGCGGGGCCTCCAAGAGACCCAGTACTTC
>TRBV28|NA|TRBJ2-3|TRBD2
CASSFYGDGRPTDTQYF
TGTGCCAGCAGTTTCTATGGGGACGGGAGGCCCACAGATACGCAGTATTTT
>TRBV5-1|NA|TRBJ2-5|TRBD2
CASSTRTSGGFQETQYF
TGCGCCAGCAGCACCCGGACTAGCGGGGGGTTCCAAGAGACCCAGTACTTC
>TRBV6-5|NA|TRBJ1-6|TRBD1
CASRRDRVHSPLHF
TGTGCCAGCAGACGGGACAGGGTGCACTCACCCCTCCACTTT
>TRBV2|once|TRBJ1-5|TRBD1
CASGVDRDSNQPQHF
TGTGCCAGCGGGGTGGACAGGGATAGCAATCAGCCCCAGCATTTT
>TRBV7-2|NA|TRBJ1-4|TRBD1
CASSSDRGQLFF
TGTGCCAGCAGCTCGGACAGGGGTCAACTGTTTTTT
>TRBV6-1|NA|TRBJ2-7|TRBD2
CASAASGSYEQYF
TGTGCCTCGGCGGCTAGCGGCTCCTACGAGCAGTACTTC
>TRBV11-2|NA|TRBJ2-5|NA
CASSIQVQETQYF
TGTGCCAGCAGCATACAAGTCCAAGAGACCCAGTACTTC
>TRBV2|NA|TRBJ2-5|NA
CASKVGEETQYF
TGTGCCAGCAAGGTGGGAGAAGAGACCCAGTACTTC
>TRBV6-1|once|TRBJ1-2|NA
CASRAGEYGYTF
TGTGCCAGCAGGGCCGGGGAATATGGCTACACCTTC
>TRBV5-6|once|TRBJ1-4|NA
CASSLDQRNEKLFF
TGTGCCAGCAGCTTGGATCAGCGAAATGAAAAACTGTTTTTT
>TRBV5-1|NA|TRBJ2-7|NA
CASSQSGGSYEQYF
TGCGCCAGCAGCCAGAGTGGAGGTTCCTACGAGCAGTACTTC
>TRBV6-5|NA|TRBJ2-3|NA
CASSSGRMGNTQYF
TGTGCCAGCAGTTCAGGGAGGATGGGGAATACGCAGTATTTT
>TRBV14|NA|TRBJ2-3|NA
CASSQPRTDTQYF
TGTGCCAGCAGCCAACCCAGAACAGATACGCAGTATTTT
>TRBV29-1|NA|TRBJ2-1|TRBD2
CSSAVVAGVEQFF
TGCAGCTCCGCCGTGGTGGCGGGAGTTGAGCAGTTCTTC
>TRBV19|NA|TRBJ2-2|TRBD1
CASSTLGQGGTGELFF
TGTGCCAGTAGTACGCTAGGACAGGGAGGCACCGGGGAGCTGTTTTTT
>TRBV4-1|NA|TRBJ1-1|NA
CASSLPGGEAFF
TGCGCCAGCAGCCTCCCCGGGGGGGAAGCTTTCTTT
>TRBV10-1|NA|TRBJ2-7|NA
CASSEASSYEQYF
TGCGCCAGCAGTGAGGCCAGTTCCTACGAGCAGTACTTC
>TRBV2|NA|TRBJ2-2|NA
CASSENRVTAGLGTGELFF
TGTGCCAGCAGTGAAAACAGGGTGACTGCGGGCCTGGGAACCGGGGAGCTGTTTTTT
>TRBV19|NA|TRBJ1-5|NA
CASSLPTGNQPQHF
TGTGCCAGTAGTCTCCCGACGGGGAATCAGCCCCAGCATTTT
>TRBV5-1|NA|TRBJ2-2|NA
CASSLANTGELFF
TGCGCCAGCAGCTTGGCAAACACCGGGGAGCTGTTTTTT
>TRBV6-1|NA|TRBJ1-6|TRBD1
CASSERGRGRGNSPLHF
TGTGCCAGCAGTGAACGAGGCAGGGGGCGAGGTAATTCACCCCTCCACTTT
>TRBV4-2|NA|TRBJ1-1|TRBD1
CASSQGGTGGAAFF
TGTGCCAGCAGCCAAGGCGGGACAGGGGGCGCCGCTTTCTTT
>TRBV7-2|NA|TRBJ1-3|TRBD1
CASRPGGLGNTIYF
TGTGCCAGCCGCCCAGGGGGACTCGGAAACACCATATATTTT
>TRBV27|NA|TRBJ2-2|NA
CASSSSGRNTGELFF
TGTGCCAGCAGTTCTAGTGGGAGAAACACCGGGGAGCTGTTTTTT
>TRBV2|NA|TRBJ1-4|NA
CASFGAGAGEKLFF
TGTGCCAGCTTTGGTGCGGGGGCGGGTGAAAAACTGTTTTTT
>TRBV5-4|NA|TRBJ2-3|NA
CASSLAGNTDTQYF
TGTGCCAGCAGCTTGGCGGGAAATACAGATACGCAGTATTTT
>TRBV28|NA|TRBJ1-1|NA
CASSPSWGGPDTEAFF
TGTGCCAGCAGCCCCTCATGGGGGGGGCCCGACACTGAAGCTTTCTTT
>TRBV7-6|NA|TRBJ2-7|TRBD2
CASSLSGTSGRAYEQYF
TGTGCCAGCAGCTTAAGCGGGACTAGCGGGAGGGCTTACGAGCAGTACTTC
>TRBV28|NA|TRBJ2-1|TRBD2
CASRMTSGGYNEQFF
TGTGCCAGCAGGATGACTAGCGGGGGCTACAATGAGCAGTTCTTC
>TRBV5-5|NA|TRBJ2-7|NA
CASSAQGFGSYEQYF
TGTGCCAGCAGCGCCCAGGGATTCGGCTCCTACGAGCAGTACTTC
>TRBV7-3|NA|TRBJ2-5|NA
CASSLMGGVGTQYF
TGTGCCAGCAGCTTAATGGGGGGAGTGGGGACCCAGTACTTC
>TRBV19|once|TRBJ1-3|TRBD1
CAIRTGDIDSGNTIYF
TGTGCCATAAGGACAGGGGACATAGATAGTGGAAACACCATATATTTT
>TRBV5-1|NA|TRBJ2-5|TRBD2
CASSLGLAGALETQYF
TGCGCCAGCAGCTTGGGACTAGCGGGAGCATTAGAGACCCAGTACTTC
>TRBV28|NA|TRBJ1-2|NA
CASSLGGGAGGFSGYTF
TGTGCCAGCAGTTTAGGGGGGGGCGCGGGGGGTTTTAGCGGCTACACCTTC
>TRBV28|NA|TRBJ1-2|TRBD1
CASSIRQGSGYTF
TGTGCCAGCAGCATAAGACAGGGGTCTGGCTACACCTTC